The rows below give T cell receptor beta chains drawn from one sample of a study of regulatory T cells in long-lasting Graves disease. TCRdb processed the multiplex PCR reads anew with MiXCR; each CDR3 protein has one entry. Among about 360,000 distinct CDR3 sequences listed, around 15% were seen once. This same sample was also taken into another study, of T cells in Graves' hyperthyroidism and ophthalmopathy.

The sample in question was peripheral blood mononuclear cells (PBMCs), obtained at new diagnosis, from a patient treated with antithyroid drugs. The receptors come from a woman under 30 with Graves disease. CDR3s include the opening cysteine and the closing phenylalanine or tryptophan. Fields, in order: J gene, D gene, V gene, clone size, CDR3 DNA, CDR3 protein. The D gene is left open where the match is weak. Size tells how often a clone was seen (once, few, many) or the class of an expanded clone, and some rows leave it out.

>TRBJ2-1|.|TRBV2|many
TGTGCCAGCAGTGACTCCCCTTACGTTGATTCGTCCAATGAGCAGTTCTTC
CASSDSPYVDSSNEQFF
>TRBJ2-1|TRBD1|TRBV6-2/TRBV6-3|few
TGTGCCAGCAGTGCCCAGGGGGCGTACAATGAGCAGTTCTTC
CASSAQGAYNEQFF
>TRBJ2-5|.|TRBV5-1|many
TGCGCCAGCAGCTTGACAGGAACAGGAGAGACCCAGTACTTC
CASSLTGTGETQYF
>TRBJ1-1|.|TRBV12-3/TRBV12-4|many
TGTGCCAGCAGTTTTGAGGAATATGTAAACACTGAAGCTTTCTTT
CASSFEEYVNTEAFF
>TRBJ1-6|.|TRBV9|few
TGTGCCAGCAGCGTAGAACCGAGCTCCTATAATTCACCCCTCCACTTT
CASSVEPSSYNSPLHF
>TRBJ2-5|TRBD2|TRBV13|.
TGTGCCAGCAGCCACTCACGGGGGGGCCGGGAGACCCAGTACTTC
CASSHSRGGRETQYF
>TRBJ1-2|.|TRBV18|many
TGTGCCAGCTCACCAGACCGATACTATGGCTACACCTTC
CASSPDRYYGYTF
>TRBJ2-1|.|TRBV7-2|many
TGTGCCAGCAGCTGGAGTCAGGGAAACAATGAGCAGTTCTTC
CASSWSQGNNEQFF
>TRBJ2-5|.|TRBV5-6|many
TGTGCCAGCAGCTTGATCCAGCGGGCAGGGGAAGAGACCCAGTACTTC
CASSLIQRAGEETQYF
>TRBJ1-2|.|TRBV2|many
TGTGCCAGCAGTGCTTCACAGGGCTATGGCTACACCTTC
CASSASQGYGYTF
>TRBJ2-3|.|TRBV28|.
TGTGCCAGCAGTTTAACCGGCCGGAGCACAGATACGCAGTATTTT
CASSLTGRSTDTQYF
>TRBJ1-1|.|TRBV27|many
TGTGCCAGCAGTTTATCAGGGGGGGTGAACACTGAAGCTTTCTTT
CASSLSGGVNTEAFF
>TRBJ1-2|TRBD1|TRBV24-1|.
TGTGCCACCAGTGGGGGGACAGGGCGTAACTATGGCTACACCTTC
CATSGGTGRNYGYTF
>TRBJ1-1|.|TRBV2|many
TGTGCCAGCCGCTCTTGGGCCAACACTGAAGCTTTCTTT
CASRSWANTEAFF
>TRBJ2-3|.|TRBV4-1|few
TGCGCCAGCAGCCGTCCGGGAGCCATAGATACGCAGTATTTT
CASSRPGAIDTQYF
>TRBJ2-5|TRBD2|TRBV5-1|.
TGCGCCAGCAGCTTAGAAGCTAGCGGGGTCCAAGAGACCCAGTACTTC
CASSLEASGVQETQYF
>TRBJ2-3|TRBD2|TRBV6-1|.
TGTGCCAGCAGTCCGCCTAGCGGGAGAAGCACAGATACGCAGTATTTT
CASSPPSGRSTDTQYF
>TRBJ1-2|TRBD1|TRBV20-1|many
TGCAGTGCTAGGGACAGGGCCTCGTATGGCTACACCTTC
CSARDRASYGYTF
>TRBJ2-3|.|TRBV30|.
TGTGCCTGGAGCGAAGATACGCAGTATTTT
CAWSEDTQYF
>TRBJ1-1|TRBD1|TRBV20-1|many
TGCAGTGCTCCGAGTCCCAGGGGGGCCTATGAAGCTTTCTTT
CSAPSPRGAYEAFF
>TRBJ2-5|.|TRBV9|many
TGTGCCAGCAGCCAAGAACAGGGCGTTGAGCGAGAGACCCAGTACTTC
CASSQEQGVERETQYF
>TRBJ2-3|.|TRBV6-1|few
TGTGCCAGCAGGACAATAAACACAGATACGCAGTATTTT
CASRTINTDTQYF
>TRBJ2-7|TRBD2|TRBV5-8|.
TGTGCCAGCAGCTGGGCGGGACTAGCGGGTCCCCACTCCTACGAGCAGTACTTC
CASSWAGLAGPHSYEQYF
>TRBJ2-2|.|TRBV12-3/TRBV12-4|many
TGTGCCAGCAGACCCAGGAGACCGAACACCGGGGAGCTGTTTTTT
CASRPRRPNTGELFF
>TRBJ2-3|TRBD1|TRBV10-3|.
TGTGCCATCAGTAAGGGACAGGAATACTCCACAGATACGCAGTATTTT
CAISKGQEYSTDTQYF
>TRBJ1-3|TRBD1|TRBV15|.
TGTGCCACCAGCAGAGATCTACGACAGGGGGGATCTGGAAACACCATATATTTT
CATSRDLRQGGSGNTIYF
>TRBJ2-1|.|TRBV5-1|many
TGCGCCAGCAGCTTGGTTGGGGATCTCTACAATGAGCAGTTCTTC
CASSLVGDLYNEQFF
>TRBJ1-1|.|TRBV12-3/TRBV12-4|many
TGTGCCAGCAGCCGTTTTAACGGTGAAGCTTTCTTT
CASSRFNGEAFF
>TRBJ2-7|.|TRBV18|many
TGTGCCAGCTCACCCCAAGGAGCCTACGAGCAGTACTTC
CASSPQGAYEQYF
>TRBJ2-7|TRBD2|TRBV10-3|many
TGTGCCATGGGGGGGAACGAGCAGTACTTC
CAMGGNEQYF
>TRBJ1-1|TRBD1|TRBV20-1|many
TGCAGTGCTCCAAGTCAGGGGGCCACTGAAGCTTTCTTT
CSAPSQGATEAFF
>TRBJ2-3|.|TRBV12-3/TRBV12-4|many
TGTGCCAGCAGGCCGACAGGGACTGCGCAGTATTTT
CASRPTGTAQYF
>TRBJ2-7|.|TRBV6-1|few
TGTGCCAGCAGTGAAACAGGGAGCGACGAGCAGTACTTC
CASSETGSDEQYF
>TRBJ2-3|.|TRBV28|many
TGTGCCAGCATGGACTCTAGCACAGATACGCAGTATTTT
CASMDSSTDTQYF
>TRBJ2-4|.|TRBV5-5|many
TGTGCCAGCAGCCGTTTAACAGGAGGAAACATTCAGTACTTC
CASSRLTGGNIQYF
>TRBJ1-3|.|TRBV11-2|.
TGTGCCAGCGGGGACAACACCATATATTTT
CASGDNTIYF
>TRBJ1-3|.|TRBV12-3/TRBV12-4|few
TGTGCCAGCAGTTCGCTCGGAAAGAGGGGAATGTCTGGAAACACCATATATTTT
CASSSLGKRGMSGNTIYF
>TRBJ1-5|.|TRBV11-2|many
TGTGCCAGCAGCTCAGGGGAGCGCAATCAGCCCCAGCATTTT
CASSSGERNQPQHF
>TRBJ1-6|.|TRBV5-1|few
TGCGCCAGCAGCCCCCGATCCACGACAGAAGATAATTCACCCCTCCACTTT
CASSPRSTTEDNSPLHF
>TRBJ2-1|TRBD2|TRBV6-2/TRBV6-3|.
TGTGCCAGCAGGACCGGGACTAGCGGGGCCTACAATGAGCAGTTCTTC
CASRTGTSGAYNEQFF
>TRBJ2-5|.|TRBV30|few
TGTGCCTGGAACATCGGAGAGACCCAGTACTTC
CAWNIGETQYF
>TRBJ1-2|.|TRBV5-1|.
TGCGCCAGCAGCAATTGGTTTGAGGGGTATGGCTACACCTTC
CASSNWFEGYGYTF
>TRBJ2-5|.|TRBV6-2/TRBV6-3|few
TGTGCCAGCAGGCGAGACCTATTAGAGACCCAGTACTTC
CASRRDLLETQYF
>TRBJ2-7|TRBD1|TRBV5-1|many
TGCGCCAGCAGCTGGACCACAGGGGCGAGGAACGAGCAGTACTTC
CASSWTTGARNEQYF